These 20 T cell receptor beta chains came from one sample sequenced in a study of regulatory T cells in long-lasting Graves disease. Time point denoted: newly diagnosed GD, antithyroid drugs for less than 3 months. The TCR library was prepared using RNA isolated from PBMCs. With iRepertoire HTBI primers and Arm-PCR of CDR3 regions, TCR beta libraries were built. TCRdb itself ran the multiplex PCR reads through MiXCR, one entry per CDR3 protein. The sample carries 360,000 or so distinct CDR3 sequences, roughly 15% recorded once. These data were also filed under a second study, of T cells in Graves' hyperthyroidism and ophthalmopathy.

This specimen consisted of peripheral blood mononuclear cells (PBMCs), obtained at new diagnosis, from a patient treated with antithyroid drugs. The receptors derive from a woman in her late teens or twenties with Graves disease.

This clonotype was seen ten or more times. The chain has TRBV7-3 and TRBJ2-2; 14 bases are shared with TRBD2. Losses at the gene ends were 5 bases for V and 5 bases for J; bases not matched to a gene: 16. The germline gives CDR1 SGHTA, CDR2 FQGTGA. This CDR3 region has 20 residues. CDR3 nucleotide sequence: TGTGCCAGCAGCCTAAAAACGTCAACCCGACTAGCGGGAGGGACCGGGGAGCTGTTTTTT. Its translation is CASSLKTSTRLAGGTGELFF.

This chain connects TRBV6-1 to TRBJ1-3, with 7 bases that match TRBD1. The CDR3 runs 15 residues. V lost 3 bases, J lost 4 bases, and 6 bases stayed unmatched. Germline V gene sequence: CDR1 MNHNS, CDR2 SASEGT. The CDR3: CASSEDRTYGNTIYF. CDR3 nucleotide sequence: TGTGCCAGCAGTGAGGACAGGACCTACGGAAACACCATATATTTT.

This clonotype has a count of ten or more. The chain employs TRBV6-1 and TRBJ1-1; 9 bases are shared with TRBD1. V lost 6 bases, J lost 4 bases, and 12 bases stayed unmatched. Germline CDR1 reads MNHNS; CDR2 reads SASEGT. This CDR3 is 16 amino acids long. Here the CDR3 reads CASSLQGAVVVTEAFF. In DNA, the CDR3 is TGTGCCAGCAGCTTACAGGGGGCAGTGGTTGTCACTGAAGCTTTCTTT.

This clonotype was observed many times. The rearrangement uses TRBV18 and TRBJ2-5, with TRBD1 identical over 10 bases. Germline CDR1 reads KGHSH; CDR2 reads LQKENI. V gave up 8 bases and J gave up 2 bases; unmatched junction bases: 5. This CDR3 contains 14 residues. The CDR3 bases are TGTGCCAGCCATGACAGGGGGCTACAAGAGACCCAGTACTTC. Amino acid sequence: CASHDRGLQETQYF.

This clonotype was counted many times. The chain uses TRBV3-1 and TRBJ2-3; 8 positions match TRBD2. Germline assignment: CDR1 LGHDT and CDR2 YNNKEL (reference sequence). This CDR3 is 16 amino acids long. V gave up 1 base and J gave up 7 bases; unmatched junction bases: 10. The CDR3 reads CASSQGIAGGANTQYF. CDR3 nucleotide sequence: TGTGCCAGCAGCCAAGGTATTGCGGGGGGAGCGAATACGCAGTATTTT.

Remarks on this clonotype: A clone one base away is much larger, so this may be a read error. The chain carries TRBV5-1 and TRBJ1-2; D not resolved. This CDR3 has 15 amino acids. Germline lookup yields CDR1 SGHRS and CDR2 YFSETQ. CDR3 DNA: TGCGCCAGCAGCTTGGGGAACAGCGATAACTATGGCTACGCCTTC. It specifies CASSLGNSDNYGYAF.

This clonotype has ten or more counts. The genes are TRBV27 and TRBJ2-1; D is tentatively TRBD1 or TRBD2 (6 bases each). Germline CDR1 and CDR2: MNHEY and SMNVEV (reference sequence). Trimming removed 5 bases at V and 0 bases at J, with 11 bases between. This CDR3 comprises 15 residues. The CDR3 DNA follows: TGTGCCAGCAGTAGGGGGGCCCACTCCTACAATGAGCAGTTCTTC. Its protein product is CASSRGAHSYNEQFF.

This clonotype occurred many times. The chain couples TRBV5-1 to TRBJ2-7, with 8 bases fitting TRBD1. V was pared by 1 base and J by 7 bases, with 25 bases of the junction left unmatched. From germline, CDR1 is SGHRS and CDR2 YFSETQ. The CDR3 totals 20 residues. CDR3 DNA sequence: TGCGCCAGCAGCTTGTCGCCTTTAGGGTGGACAGGGACCGGGGGTAGGGAGCAGTACTTC. Protein product: CASSLSPLGWTGTGGREQYF.

This clonotype was detected ten times or more. V gene TRBV7-9 combines with J gene TRBJ2-3; 10 bases align to TRBD2. With 6 bases clipped from V and 2 bases from J, the junction kept 8 bases outside the gene matches. The CDR3 extends over 16 amino acids. Per germline, CDR1 SEHNR and CDR2 FQNEAQ (reference sequence). In DNA form, the CDR3 reads TGTGCCAGCAGGCCACTAGCGGGGTTTACCACAGATACGCAGTATTTT. Translated: CASRPLAGFTTDTQYF.

The gene calls are TRBV5-4 and TRBJ2-1; TRBD2 matches 8 bases. This CDR3 contains 16 residues. CDR1 and CDR2 (germline): SGHNT, YYREEE (reference sequence). Trimming removed 4 bases from V and 7 bases from J; junction bases left unmatched: 13. This CDR3 reads CASSPLSAGGRNEQFF. The CDR3 nucleotides read TGTGCCAGCAGCCCGCTTTCCGCGGGGGGCCGAAATGAGCAGTTCTTC.

This clonotype appeared many times. This chain connects TRBV11-2 to TRBJ2-7; tentatively, D is TRBD1 or TRBD2 (5 bases each). The CDR3 is made up of 13 amino acids. Germline CDR1 SGHAT, CDR2 FQNNGV. V was trimmed by 5 bases and J by 4 bases, leaving 12 bases between them. CDR3 nucleotides: TGTGCCAGCAGCCTTGTTGGGGGTTACGAGCAGTACTTC. This codes for CASSLVGGYEQYF.

The table lists this clonotype with many counts. The chain joins TRBV2 to TRBJ2-7, with 10 bases matching TRBD2. The trim removed 4 bases at V and 7 bases at J, leaving 10 bases unmatched. CDR1 and CDR2 (germline): SNHLY, FYNNEI. CDR3 length equals 15 residues. CDR3 sequence reads: CASSAQASGRREQYF. The CDR3 nucleotides are TGTGCCAGCAGTGCGCAGGCTAGCGGGAGACGGGAGCAGTACTTC. Variable domain in full (rest from reference TRBV2 and TRBJ2-7): EPEVTQTPSHQVTQMGQEVILRCVPISNHLYFYWYRQILGQKVEFLVSFYNNEISEKSEIFDDQFSVERPDGSNFTLKIRSTKLEDSAMYFCASSAQASGRREQYFGPGTRLTVT.

Of note for this clonotype: A much larger clonotype is one base distant, so this may be a read error. The V call is TRBV30, the J call TRBJ1-2, with TRBD1 as a possible D gene (5 bases). The CDR3 is made up of 11 amino acids. The germline V gene has CDR1 GTSNPN and CDR2 SVGIG (reference sequence). CDR3 sequence: CAWSAGKRNAF. As DNA, the CDR3 is TGTGCCTGGAGTGCAGGGAAGAGGAACGCCTTC.

The chain carries TRBV2 and TRBJ2-2; a weak D match, TRBD2 (6 bases). The CDR3 has 17 amino acids. Between the trimmed V and J ends, which lost 2 bases and 1 base, there was a span of 14 bases. Germline V gene sequence: CDR1 SNHLY, CDR2 FYNNEI. The CDR3 DNA is TGTGCCAGCAGTGAAAGATACGGGGGACTGAACACCGGGGAGCTGTTTTTT. Translation: CASSERYGGLNTGELFF.

This clonotype was observed many times. This chain uses TRBV6-1 with TRBJ2-7; possibly TRBD2 for D (6 bases). CDR1 is MNHNS and CDR2 is SASEGT in the germline V gene. There are 15 residues in the CDR3. V was cut by 5 bases and J by 5 bases, with 19 bases left in between. CDR3 region: CASSLSPEGVHEQYF. CDR3 nucleotide sequence: TGTGCCAGCAGTCTTTCCCCGGAGGGCGTCCACGAGCAGTACTTC.

This clonotype was observed many times. The chain employs TRBV12-3 or TRBV12-4 and TRBJ2-1; perhaps TRBD1 as D (5 bases). Trimming pared 6 bases from V and 6 bases from J, leaving 18 bases between. CDR3 length: 15 amino acids. The CDR3 DNA reads TGTGCCAGCAGCCTCGGGTCCGGCAGGGTCAATGAGCAGTTCTTC. Its translation: CASSLGSGRVNEQFF.

This clonotype was observed many times. The chain employs TRBV2 and TRBJ1-4; perhaps TRBD1 as D (5 bases). The germline V and J ends were trimmed by 1 base and 8 bases, with 14 bases remaining between them. The CDR3 spans 15 residues. In germline, CDR1 is SNHLY, CDR2 FYNNEI. CDR3 bases: TGTGCCAGCAGTGAAGGGGGCGGCCAATTCGAAAAACTGTTTTTT. Its protein product is CASSEGGGQFEKLFF. Drawing the rest from reference TRBV2 and TRBJ1-4, the complete variable domain is EPEVTQTPSHQVTQMGQEVILRCVPISNHLYFYWYRQILGQKVEFLVSFYNNEISEKSEIFDDQFSVERPDGSNFTLKIRSTKLEDSAMYFCASSEGGGQFEKLFFGSGTQLSVL.

As to this clonotype: The CDR3 end shows no conserved phenylalanine or tryptophan, and so a read error is likely. The chain couples TRBV5-5 to TRBJ2-1; 8 bases agree with TRBD1. In germline, CDR1 is SGHKS, CDR2 YYEKEE (reference sequence). The CDR3 has 14 residues. J was trimmed by 10 bases and V by 4 bases; bases with no gene match: 10. The CDR3 reads CASSKQPGGGEQFL. DNA of the CDR3: TGTGCCAGCAGCAAGCAGCCAGGGGGCGGGGAGCAGTTCCTC.

This clonotype was found many times. The chain is built from TRBV2 and TRBJ1-5, with D unresolved. The CDR3 loop spans 15 amino acids. V lost 4 bases to trimming and J lost 0 bases, with 10 bases between them. Per the germline V gene, CDR1 is SNHLY and CDR2 is FYNNEI. CDR3 in amino acids: CASSVSGPSNQPQHF. The CDR3 nucleotides are TGTGCCAGCAGTGTATCCGGGCCTAGCAATCAGCCCCAGCATTTT.

V is TRBV6-1 and J is TRBJ2-7, with 10 bases aligning to TRBD2. Germline-derived CDR1 and CDR2 are MNHNS and SASEGT. This CDR3 has 15 residues. Losses at the gene ends were 1 base for V and 4 bases for J; bases not matched to a gene: 4. CDR3 nucleotide sequence: TGTGCCAGCAGTGAAGGAGCGGGGGGGCCATACGAGCAGTACTTC. Amino acid sequence: CASSEGAGGPYEQYF.